There are many counts of the clone carrying this T cell receptor beta chain. Time point described: newly diagnosed GD, antithyroid drugs for less than 3 months. PBMCs provided the RNA from which the TCR library was made. One endocrinology department in Xi'an, China, was where patients came from. Assembly of TCR beta libraries relied on iRepertoire HTBI primers together with Arm-PCR of CDR3 regions. TCRdb re-derived calls from the multiplex PCR reads in MiXCR, one entry per CDR3 protein. The sample contains about 220,000 distinct CDR3 sequences, approximately 19% of which appear only once. The sample comes from a study of regulatory T cells in long-lasting Graves disease. This sample also belongs to another study, concerning T cells in Graves' hyperthyroidism and ophthalmopathy. That study adds: The TCR CDR3 was amplified in a first-round RT-PCR using the HTBI primer set. Researchers found most expanded thyroid clonotypes above 0.001 in blood as well.

This receptor was taken from a woman in her twenties or thirties with Graves disease. The input for sequencing was peripheral blood mononuclear cells (PBMCs), taken at new diagnosis, from a patient treated with antithyroid drugs.

The CDR3 DNA is TGTGCCAGCACCGCGGGGGTCCCCTCGTACAATGAGCAGTTCTTC. Its protein product is CASTAGVPSYNEQFF. This chain links TRBV7-9 with TRBJ2-1; TRBD2 matches 7 bases. Unmatched junction bases numbered 10, after V lost 7 bases and J lost 4 bases. The CDR3 runs 15 residues. CDR1 is SEHNR and CDR2 is FQNEAQ in the germline V gene (reference sequence).